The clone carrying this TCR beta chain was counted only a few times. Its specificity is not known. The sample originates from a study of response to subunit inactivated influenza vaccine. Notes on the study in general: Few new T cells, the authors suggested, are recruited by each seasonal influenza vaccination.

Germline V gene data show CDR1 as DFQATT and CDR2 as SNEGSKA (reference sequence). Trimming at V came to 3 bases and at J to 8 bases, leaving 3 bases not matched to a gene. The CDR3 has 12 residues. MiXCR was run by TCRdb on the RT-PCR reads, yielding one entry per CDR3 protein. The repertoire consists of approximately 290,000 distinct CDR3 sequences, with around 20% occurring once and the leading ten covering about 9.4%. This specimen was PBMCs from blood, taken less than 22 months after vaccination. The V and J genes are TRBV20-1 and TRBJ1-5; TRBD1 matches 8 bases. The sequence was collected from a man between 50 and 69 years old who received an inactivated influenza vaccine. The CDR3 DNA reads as TGCAGTGCTAGCAGGGGGCTGGAGCCCCAGCATTTT. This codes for CSASRGLEPQHF.